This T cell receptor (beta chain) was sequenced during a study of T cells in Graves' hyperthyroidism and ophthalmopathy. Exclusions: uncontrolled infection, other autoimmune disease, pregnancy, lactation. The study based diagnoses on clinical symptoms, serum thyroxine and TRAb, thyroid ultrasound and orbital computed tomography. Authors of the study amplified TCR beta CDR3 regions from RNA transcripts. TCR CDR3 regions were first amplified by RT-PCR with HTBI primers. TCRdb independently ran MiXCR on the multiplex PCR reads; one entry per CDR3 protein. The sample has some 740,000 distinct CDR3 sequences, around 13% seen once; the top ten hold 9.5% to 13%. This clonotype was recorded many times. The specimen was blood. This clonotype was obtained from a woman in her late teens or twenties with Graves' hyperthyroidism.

The CDR3 protein is CAISQGQGRYEQFF. The CDR3 nucleotides read TGTGCCATCAGCCAAGGACAGGGGAGGTATGAGCAGTTCTTC. The chain combines TRBV10-3 with TRBJ2-1; 9 positions agree with TRBD1. CDR1 and CDR2 from the germline V gene are ENHRY and SYGVKD. Trimming took 6 bases from V and 8 from J; bases not matched to a gene: 8. CDR3 length: 14 residues.